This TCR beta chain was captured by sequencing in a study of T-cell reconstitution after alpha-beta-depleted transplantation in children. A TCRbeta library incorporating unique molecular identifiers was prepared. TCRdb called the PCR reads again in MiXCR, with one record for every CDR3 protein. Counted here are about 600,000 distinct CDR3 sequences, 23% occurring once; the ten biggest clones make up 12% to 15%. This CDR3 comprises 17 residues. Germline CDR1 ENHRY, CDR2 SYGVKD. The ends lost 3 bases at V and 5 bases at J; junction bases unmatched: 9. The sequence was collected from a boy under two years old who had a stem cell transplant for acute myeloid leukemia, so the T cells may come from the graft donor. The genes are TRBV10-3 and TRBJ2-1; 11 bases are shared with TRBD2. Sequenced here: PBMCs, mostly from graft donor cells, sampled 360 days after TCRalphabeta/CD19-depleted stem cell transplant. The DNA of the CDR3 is TGTGCCATCAGTGACCGCGGGCTAGCGGGGGGAAACAATGAGCAGTTCTTC. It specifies CAISDRGLAGGNNEQFF.